This passage covers 9 T cell receptor beta chains from one sample sequenced in a study of shared clonotypes between healthy human individuals. Terminally differentiated effector memory CD45RA+ cells were left out of the naive CD8 fraction, which was CD45RO-negative and positively selected for CCR7. Measured with immunoSEQ multiplex PCR; TCRdb has only the in-frame clones, and not every one. Of roughly 2,000,000 clones in the sample, 80% to 95% were seen once. The specimen was naive CD8+ T cells from PBMCs. Every receptor here comes from a man in his late teens or twenties in good health. Some clones in this sample may be carry-over from other donors' samples.

The gene calls are TRBV6-6 and TRBJ1-3; D not resolved. The V end was cut by 5 bases, the J end by 1 base, with 12 bases between. Germline-derived CDR1 and CDR2 are MNHNY and SVGAGI (reference sequence). The CDR3 totals 15 residues. The DNA of the CDR3 is TGTGCCAGCAGTCCGGTGTTACTTTCTGGAAACACCATATATTTT. This gives the protein CASSPVLLSGNTIYF.

J is TRBJ2-1 and V is TRBV7-9; possibly TRBD1 for D (5 bases). Trimming left V 3 bases short and J 5 bases short, with 8 bases between. Germline-derived CDR1 and CDR2 are SEHNR and FQNEAQ (reference sequence). The CDR3 has 13 amino acids. CDR3 bases: TGTGCCAGCAGCTTCGACAGCAACAATGAGCAGTTCTTC. Translation: CASSFDSNNEQFF.

The genes are TRBV27 and TRBJ1-2; D is perhaps TRBD1 (5 bases). The CDR3 contains 15 residues. Deletions cut 6 bases from V and 1 base from J, with 15 bases between. CDR1 MNHEY and CDR2 SMNVEV come from the germline V gene (reference sequence). The CDR3 sequence: CASRSPGRLNYGYTF. As DNA, the CDR3 is TGTGCCAGCAGGAGCCCGGGGCGACTTAACTATGGCTACACCTTC.

This sequence joins TRBV15 and TRBJ1-4; D remains unclear. The CDR3 length is 14 residues. Germline V gene data show CDR1 as LNHNV and CDR2 as YYDKDF (reference sequence). Trimming left V 2 bases short and J 5 bases short, with 9 bases between. The DNA of the CDR3 is TGTGCCACCAGCAGATACAGCGCAAATGAAAAACTGTTTTTT. Protein product: CATSRYSANEKLFF. Drawing the rest from reference TRBV15 and TRBJ1-4, the complete variable domain is DAMVIQNPRYQVTQFGKPVTLSCSQTLNHNVMYWYQQKSSQAPKLLFHYYDKDFNNEADTPDNFQSRRPNTSFCFLDIRSPGLGDTAMYLCATSRYSANEKLFFGSGTQLSVL.

V and J are TRBV6-1 and TRBJ2-3; D gene unclear. This CDR3 is 14 amino acids long. Between the trimmed V and J ends, which lost 7 bases and 4 bases, there was a span of 15 bases. From germline, CDR1 is MNHNS and CDR2 SASEGT. The CDR3 nucleotides read TGTGCCAGCACTTGGACCGTCGATGCAGATACGCAGTATTTT. This codes for CASTWTVDADTQYF.

V usage is TRBV11-2 and J usage is TRBJ2-5; a possible D gene is TRBD1 (6 bases). CDR1 and CDR2 (germline): SGHAT, FQNNGV. V was pared by 2 bases and J by 5 bases, with 12 bases between. This CDR3 contains 14 residues. The CDR3 sequence is CASSLIGGLETQYF. CDR3 coding DNA: TGTGCCAGCAGCTTAATAGGGGGTCTGGAGACCCAGTACTTC.

The genes are TRBV19 and TRBJ2-2; D unresolved. CDR3 length: 13 amino acids. The V and J ends lost 4 bases and 1 base respectively, with 4 bases between them. Germline V gene sequence: CDR1 LNHDA, CDR2 SQIVND (reference sequence). CDR3 sequence reads: CASSSMNTGELFF. In nucleotides, the CDR3 is TGTGCCAGTAGTAGTATGAACACCGGGGAGCTGTTTTTT.

V gene TRBV5-1 combines with J gene TRBJ2-1; 10 positions agree with TRBD2. J lost 2 bases, V lost 4 bases, and 6 bases had no gene match. This CDR3 comprises 16 residues. From germline, CDR1 is SGHRS and CDR2 YFSETQ. The CDR3 bases are TGCGCCAGCAGCCTGCCGGGACTAGCGCCCTACAATGAGCAGTTCTTC. This gives the protein CASSLPGLAPYNEQFF.

The rearrangement uses TRBV2 and TRBJ2-7; D perhaps matches TRBD1 (5 bases). Germline CDR1 is SNHLY and CDR2 is FYNNEI. The V end lost 7 bases, the J end lost 2 bases, and 12 bases lay between the germline ends. The CDR3 is made up of 13 amino acids. The CDR3 coding sequence is TGTGCCAGCAACCCGGACAAGACCTACGAGCAGTACTTC. Amino acids: CASNPDKTYEQYF.